This T cell receptor (beta chain) was documented in a study of blood T cell repertoires in COVID-19. For the study at large: The cDNA or gDNA used as material had been derived from T cells, B-cell-depleted T cells, or PBMCs.

Assay used: immunoSEQ multiplex PCR; TCRdb lists only in-frame clones, some missing. The table lists 150,000 to 250,000 clones, 65% to 90% of them singletons. Cohorts were based on clinical histories the participants reported. Recovered participants had two consecutive negative NP/OP PCR tests, healthcare professional clearance, or symptom resolution. This clone was picked up a small number of times. This receptor was identified in a man aged 35-49 years who had recovered from COVID-19. The sequencing input was PBMCs or T cells enriched from blood (not recorded which).

CDR3 coding DNA: TGTGCCAGCAGTCAGGATGAGAGCACCGGGGAGCTGTTTTTT. Its protein is CASSQDESTGELFF. J is TRBJ2-2 and V is TRBV6-2 or TRBV6-3; D gene uncertain. CDR1 is MNHEY, CDR2 SVGEGT, per germline. The V end lost 5 bases, the J end lost 4 bases, and 11 bases lay between the germline ends. This CDR3 region has 14 residues.